Listed below are T cell receptor beta chains from one sample, sequenced in a study of response to subunit inactivated influenza vaccine. MiXCR, run by TCRdb on the RT-PCR reads, gives a single entry per CDR3 protein. The table has around 790,000 distinct CDR3 sequences, around 20% seen once; the top ten hold around 9.6%. The sequencing used PBMCs from blood, collected roughly 5 days after vaccination. The source of these receptors is a man between 45 and 60 years old who received an inactivated influenza vaccine. The CDR3 runs from the conserved cysteine through the conserved F or W. Each record gives: J gene, V gene, D gene, clone size, CDR3 length, CDR3 protein, CDR3 DNA. D genes are given only for firm matches. The listing skips clone size in some rows; elsewhere it reads once, few, many or a size class.

TRBJ2-1 TRBV15 . many 17 CATSRSWSGTAYNEQFF TGTGCCACCAGCAGATCGTGGTCCGGGACGGCCTACAATGAGCAGTTCTTC
TRBJ2-3 TRBV2 . few 15 CASIDRDSYTDTQYF TGTGCCAGCATAGACCGGGACTCTTACACAGATACGCAGTATTTT
TRBJ2-1 TRBV25-1 TRBD2 few 18 CASSGTSGRAFTYNEQFF TGTGCCAGCAGTGGGACTAGCGGGAGGGCCTTCACCTACAATGAGCAGTTCTTC
TRBJ2-1 TRBV27 . few 14 CASSPSRSHNEQFF TGTGCCAGCAGCCCCTCCCGCTCCCACAATGAGCAGTTCTTC
TRBJ1-6 TRBV7-2 TRBD1 . 17 CASSPGQGSSYKSPLHF TGTGCCAGCAGCCCTGGACAGGGGAGCTCCTATAAATCACCCCTCCACTTT
TRBJ1-1 TRBV2 . few 13 CASSVKGDTEAFF TGTGCCAGCAGTGTAAAAGGCGACACTGAAGCTTTCTTT
TRBJ2-1 TRBV12-3/TRBV12-4 . . 18 CASSLGAGHLSSYNEQFF TGTGCCAGCAGTTTAGGCGCAGGACACCTGAGCTCCTACAATGAGCAGTTCTTC
TRBJ2-1 TRBV20-1 . . 15 CSAVGQASSYNEQFF TGCAGTGCTGTGGGGCAGGCGAGCTCCTACAATGAGCAGTTCTTC
TRBJ1-2 TRBV7-2 . . 15 CASSTHSISGYGYTF TGTGCCAGCAGCACCCACTCAATCTCGGGCTATGGCTACACCTTC
TRBJ2-3 TRBV7-2 TRBD2 many 17 CASSLRGIAGYTDTQYF TGTGCCAGCAGCTTACGAGGAATAGCGGGGTACACAGATACGCAGTATTTT
TRBJ2-1 TRBV7-2 . few 17 CASSLGRDGRTHNEQFF TGTGCCAGCAGCTTAGGTCGTGACGGGAGAACCCACAATGAGCAGTTCTTC
TRBJ2-1 TRBV25-1 TRBD1 . 14 CASRGQGTGNEQFF TGTGCCAGCAGGGGACAGGGGACGGGAAATGAGCAGTTCTTC
TRBJ1-2 TRBV29-1 . few 12 CSVADKTYGYTF TGCAGCGTAGCCGACAAGACCTATGGCTACACCTTC
TRBJ2-7 TRBV7-3 TRBD1 . 15 CASSSAGTGPYEQYF TGTGCCAGCAGCTCAGCCGGGACAGGGCCCTACGAGCAGTACTTC
TRBJ2-1 TRBV11-2 TRBD2 few 14 CASSLGSSGLEQFF TGTGCCAGCAGCTTAGGCAGTAGCGGGCTTGAGCAGTTCTTC
TRBJ1-5 TRBV7-2 . few 13 CASSPDRDQPQHF TGTGCCAGCAGCCCTGACAGAGATCAGCCCCAGCATTTT
TRBJ1-2 TRBV27 . . 15 CASSLGTAPNYGYTF TGTGCCAGCAGTCTCGGGACCGCACCTAACTATGGCTACACCTTC
TRBJ1-2 TRBV6-1 TRBD1 . 14 CASRDHTGADGYTF TGTGCCAGCAGGGATCATACAGGGGCTGATGGCTACACCTTC